The T cell receptor (beta chain) described here comes from a study of CD8+ T cells in alopecia areata. Only one count was recorded for this clone. Treatment of the sample: oral pan-JAK inhibitor, 5-10 mg twice daily. Investigators sorted PBMCs to obtain both CD4+ and CD8+ T cells. The V gene lost 0 bases and the J gene lost 5 bases, with 12 bases spanning the gap. This CDR3 region has 14 residues. CDR1 is SGHRS, CDR2 YFSETQ, per germline. Extracted RNA was reverse transcribed into cDNA, the sequencing template. The data were produced by immunoSEQ multiplex PCR, yet TCRdb's version contains in-frame clones alone and is incomplete. The data hold a few hundred thousand clones, with roughly two fifths observed a single time.

The sample here was CD4+ T cells sorted from blood, taken between weeks 30 and 35, from a patient treated with tofacitinib. The sequence was obtained from a human donor with alopecia areata. The chain has TRBV5-1 and TRBJ2-7; the D call may be TRBD1 or TRBD2 (5 bases each). CDR3 protein: CASSLAGDVNEQYF. CDR3 DNA sequence: TGCGCCAGCAGCTTGGCCGGGGACGTCAACGAGCAGTACTTC.